The next 4 T cell receptor beta chains were all read from a single sample in a study of T cell therapy after organ transplantation. Time point: 20-29 weeks after completion of therapy. The repertoire was sequenced with immunoSEQ multiplex PCR; TCRdb's copy has only in-frame clones and lacks some. The data contain around 15,000 clones, 85% of them singletons. No antigen has been assigned to these receptors. Sequenced here: CD8+ T cells from blood, sampled after autologous CMV-specific T cell therapy. These TCRs come from a human patient who had received a solid organ transplant and had CMV disease. Some T cells may originate from the graft donor.

This sequence joins TRBV6-6 and TRBJ1-1; D is uncertain. Looked up from germline, CDR1 is MNHNY and CDR2 is SVGAGI (reference sequence). The CDR3 is 13 residues long. V shed 4 bases and J shed 2 bases, with 8 bases lying between them. The CDR3 DNA is TGTGCCAGCAGTTGGGGTGCCAACACTGAAGCTTTCTTT. It specifies CASSWGANTEAFF.

The sample holds a few counts of this clone. V and J are TRBV6-6 and TRBJ1-1, with D maybe TRBD1 (6 bases). Germline loops: CDR1 MNHNY, CDR2 SVGAGI (reference sequence). V gave up 6 bases and J gave up 7 bases, with 18 bases separating them. This CDR3 comprises 14 residues. CDR3 coding DNA: TGTGCCAGCAGCCAAACTCGGACAGCCCATGAAGCTTTCTTT. Translated, it gives CASSQTRTAHEAFF.

This rearrangement joins TRBV30 to TRBJ1-2; 10 nucleotides align to TRBD1. V was clipped by 3 bases and J by 6 bases; unmatched bases: 4. The V gene's germline CDR1 is GTSNPN and CDR2 SVGIG (reference sequence). The CDR3 totals 13 residues. CDR3 bases: TGTGCCTGGAGGCGGGACAGGGGAGATGGCTACACCTTC. Translation gives CAWRRDRGDGYTF.

There are a few counts of this clone. This chain links TRBV6-4 with TRBJ2-2, with TRBD1 matching over 9 bases. After removal of 0 bases from V and 5 bases from J, the junction contained 10 bases not matched to a gene. The CDR3 spans 18 residues. The V gene's germline CDR1 is MRHNA and CDR2 SNTAGT. CDR3 region: CASSDSAPGQGGTGELFF. Here the CDR3 DNA reads TGTGCCAGCAGTGACTCTGCCCCGGGACAGGGTGGAACCGGGGAGCTGTTTTTT.